This T cell receptor (beta chain) is from a study of T cells after yellow fever vaccination. General study findings and limits: Once the booster was given, most primary-vaccination clones reappeared, at about 96% for CD4 and 88% for CD8. CD4 and CD8 compartments shared a small share of clonotypes, likely from convergent recombination.

In TCRdb, the 5' RACE reads were re-called with MiXCR into one record per CDR3 protein. This table has about 1,200 distinct CDR3 sequences, 11% appearing once. CDR3 size: 13 residues. The V and J ends lost 5 bases and 4 bases, in that order; junction bases with no gene match: 4. CDR1 MNHEY and CDR2 SVGEGT come from the germline V gene. This clonotype is termed medium-sized. V is TRBV6-2 or TRBV6-3 and J is TRBJ2-7; 8 bases are shared with TRBD2. This material consisted of CD8+ T cells binding an NS4B(214-222) dextramer, sorted from PBMCs, taken 21 days after the first yellow fever vaccination. The source of this sequence is a man in his late teens or twenties who received the YFV17D yellow fever vaccine. The CDR3 bases are TGTGCCAGCAGTCCCGGCGGGGGGTACGAGCAGTACGTC. Encoded protein: CASSPGGGYEQYV.